The T cell receptor (beta chain) described here comes from a study of T cells in women clearing cervical HPV infection. Turning to the study itself: Only a few women had HLA typing results available. Study results and limitations: Combining TCR richness with V gene abundances gave approximately 0.84 AUC. Unknown T-cell numbers per sample may underlie the richness differences.

For this clone: Its antigen remains unidentified.

Clones were read by immunoSEQ multiplex PCR, and TCRdb kept only the in-frame ones, dropping some. The sample totals some 30,000 clones. This receptor was identified in a woman between 18 and 69 years old with a cervical HPV16 infection that either progressed to CIN3+ or cleared (not recorded which). The sample consisted of blood buffy coat.

The chain's CDR3 is CASSKDLRSEAFF. The CDR3 bases that were read are TGTGCCAGCAGTAAGGACTTGAGGTCTGAA. V gene TRBV6-2 or TRBV6-3 combines with J gene TRBJ1-1; D is undetermined. The read halts 3 residues ahead of the CDR3 end, with the missing end drawn from the germline J gene. The V end lost 5 bases, the J end lost 6 bases, and 13 bases lay between the germline ends. CDR3 length equals 13 residues. CDR1 MNHEY and CDR2 SVGEGT come from the germline V gene.